This T cell receptor beta chain was identified during a study of monozygotic twins with inflammatory bowel disease. CDR3 length: 14 amino acids. Germline-derived CDR1 and CDR2 are MNHNS and SASEGT. Following a re-call of the 5' RACE reads, TCRdb has one entry per CDR3 protein and lacks DNA. The sample data list nearly 450,000 distinct CDR3 sequences. Specimen: blood. The V and J genes are TRBV6-1 and TRBJ1-2. The sequence was obtained from a human donor with ulcerative colitis or Crohn's disease, or a healthy co-twin of an affected twin (not recorded which). The CDR3 sequence: CASSEFGESYGYTF.